Each of the 15 T cell receptor beta chains below was sequenced from the same sample in a study of cytomegalovirus exposure and HLA in healthy donors. Primers for the PCR totalled 60 Vbeta and 13 Jbeta. Assay: immunoSEQ multiplex PCR; the TCRdb copy retains only in-frame clones and omits some. The data hold some 110,000 clones, with about two thirds observed a single time. Material for sequencing was PBMCs. The receptors originated from a female donor in good health and CMV-seronegative.

V gene TRBV30 combines with J gene TRBJ2-3, with 7 positions matching TRBD2. Germline assignment: CDR1 GTSNPN and CDR2 SVGIG (reference sequence). The trim removed 0 bases at V and 3 bases at J, leaving 3 bases unmatched. The CDR3 covers 14 residues. For the CDR3, the DNA is TGTGCCTGGAGTGTAGATAGCGGGACAGATACGCAGTATTTT. This translates into CAWSVDSGTDTQYF. The full variable domain, completed using reference TRBV30 and TRBJ2-3, is SQTIHQWPATLVQPVGSPLSLECTVEGTSNPNLYWYRQAAGRGLQLLFYSVGIGQISSEVPQNLSASRPQDRQFILSSKKLLLSDSGFYLCAWSVDSGTDTQYFGPGTRLTVL.

The V gene is TRBV15, the J gene TRBJ1-4, with a tentative D call TRBD1 (6 bases). Germline values: CDR1 LNHNV, CDR2 YYDKDF (reference sequence). V lost 0 bases and J lost 4, with 18 bases in between. The CDR3 runs to 18 residues. As DNA, the CDR3 is TGTGCCACCAGCAGAGAAGGAGCAGGGAGGGGGATTAATGAAAAACTGTTTTTT. Amino acids: CATSREGAGRGINEKLFF.

The chain combines TRBV14 with TRBJ2-1, with 7 bases matching TRBD2. This CDR3 contains 14 residues. CDR1 is SGHDN, CDR2 FVKESK, per germline. After removal of 5 bases from V and 3 bases from J, the junction contained 4 bases not matched to a gene. This CDR3 is CASSARELYNEQFF. CDR3 nucleotides: TGTGCCAGCAGCGCGCGGGAGCTCTACAATGAGCAGTTCTTC.

This clone occurred once. The J gene is TRBJ2-3, the V gene TRBV7-9, with D possibly being TRBD2 (5 bases). CDR3 length: 15 amino acids. The germline gives CDR1 SEHNR, CDR2 FQNEAQ (reference sequence). The V end was cut by 4 bases, the J end by 2 bases, with 13 bases between. The CDR3 here is CASSSGVGYTDTQYF. The CDR3 nucleotides are TGTGCCAGCAGCTCCGGGGTTGGGTACACAGATACGCAGTATTTT.

The chain couples TRBV4-3 to TRBJ2-7, with 8 bases lining up with TRBD1. The CDR3 consists of 15 residues. Trimming cost V 1 base and J 5 bases; bases outside gene matches: 7. In germline, CDR1 is LGHNA, CDR2 YSLEER. The CDR3 coding sequence is TGCGCCAGCAGCCAAGTCGGGGCAGGGGGCCACGAGCAGTACTTC. Its protein is CASSQVGAGGHEQYF.

The rearrangement links TRBV7-9 to TRBJ2-3; a weak D match, TRBD1 (6 bases). With 5 bases removed from V and 5 bases from J, the gap between germline ends came to 23 bases. The CDR3 sequence is 17 residues long. Germline CDR1 SEHNR, CDR2 FQNEAQ (reference sequence). The CDR3 sequence is CASSPSGGQGRRDTQYF. CDR3 bases: TGTGCCAGCAGCCCTTCCGGCGGGCAGGGGCGCAGAGATACGCAGTATTTT.

The J gene is TRBJ2-7, the V gene TRBV2, with TRBD1 as a possible D gene (5 bases). The CDR3 has 14 amino acids. With 2 bases removed from V and 2 bases from J, the gap between germline ends came to 10 bases. CDR1 SNHLY and CDR2 FYNNEI come from the germline V gene. CDR3 nucleotide sequence: TGTGCCAGCAGTGAATCTCTAGGGGCCTACGAGCAGTACTTC. Translated: CASSESLGAYEQYF.

J is TRBJ1-1 and V is TRBV7-9; TRBD1 agrees at 10 bases. V was pared by 6 bases and J by 3 bases, with 7 bases of the junction left unmatched. CDR1 and CDR2 (germline): SEHNR, FQNEAQ (reference sequence). There are 15 residues in the CDR3. The CDR3 DNA sequence: TGTGCCAGCAGTTACCCCGGGACAGGGGACACTGAAGCTTTCTTT. It translates to CASSYPGTGDTEAFF.

CDR3 sequence reads: CASSVGTSGRNEQFF. The CDR3 DNA reads as TGTGCCAGCAGCGTAGGGACTAGCGGGAGGAATGAGCAGTTCTTC. V gene TRBV9 combines with J gene TRBJ2-1; 14 bases map to TRBD2. V trimming: 0 bases; J trimming: 7 bases; junction bases outside the gene matches: 0. CDR1 SGDLS and CDR2 YYNGEE come from the germline V gene. The CDR3 spans 15 residues.

J is TRBJ2-1 and V is TRBV6-6; possible D gene TRBD1, 6 bases. Trimming left V 0 bases short and J 4 bases short, with 13 bases between. The germline CDR1 and CDR2 sequences are MNHNY and SVGAGI (reference sequence). This CDR3 is 16 amino acids long. Here the CDR3 reads CASSYSRQGRYNEQFF. The CDR3 nucleotides read TGTGCCAGCAGTTACTCACGCCAGGGGCGATACAATGAGCAGTTCTTC.

The chain is built from TRBV19 and TRBJ1-5; no reliable D call. This CDR3 region has 13 residues. Germline V CDR1 and CDR2: LNHDA, SQIVND (reference sequence). Trimming removed 0 bases at V and 6 bases at J, with 6 bases between. CDR3 sequence reads: CASSIDQVQPQHF. DNA of the CDR3: TGTGCCAGTAGTATAGATCAGGTTCAGCCCCAGCATTTT.

The chain carries TRBV19 and TRBJ2-3; 11 bases agree with TRBD2. After removal of 3 bases from V and 2 bases from J, the junction contained 7 bases not matched to a gene. The CDR3 loop spans 17 amino acids. Germline V gives CDR1 LNHDA, CDR2 SQIVND (reference sequence). The CDR3 loop is CASSIRTSGSYTDTQYF. The CDR3 nucleotides read TGTGCCAGTAGTATCCGGACTAGCGGGTCCTACACAGATACGCAGTATTTT.

Turning to this clone: Sequence at one end of the junction differs from germline and may be a read error. Additional DNA sequences in this sample encode the identical CDR3. The rearrangement links TRBV27 to TRBJ1-1; D is perhaps TRBD1 (5 bases). Germline lookup yields CDR1 MNHEY and CDR2 SMNVEV (reference sequence). The CDR3 sequence is 15 residues long. The CDR3 DNA reads as TGTGCCAGCAGAAACGGGCGCCAGGGTCGAGCTGAAGCCTTCTTT. Residues: CASRNGRQGRAEAFF.

In its sample, this clone was seen a few times. The chain carries TRBV29-1 and TRBJ2-5; 8 bases are a match to TRBD2. V lost 7 bases and J lost 5; bases outside the gene matches: 9. The CDR3 is made up of 13 amino acids. In germline, CDR1 is SQVTM, CDR2 ANQGSEA. The DNA for the CDR3 is TGCAGCGACCACGGGGGCGGGGGGGAGACCCAGTACTTC. Amino acid sequence: CSDHGGGGETQYF.

The chain recombines TRBV6-1 with TRBJ1-1; D is possibly TRBD1 (5 bases). The CDR3 is 14 amino acids. With 8 bases removed from V and 4 bases from J, the gap between germline ends came to 17 bases. Germline lookup yields CDR1 MNHNS and CDR2 SASEGT. CDR3 residues: CASVRGGSLTEAFF. In DNA form, the CDR3 reads TGTGCCAGCGTAAGGGGAGGCTCCCTCACTGAAGCTTTCTTT.